One sample yielded the 10 T cell receptor beta chains listed below, sequenced in a study of T cell repertoires in cytomegalovirus infection. TCRdb re-called the reads through MiXCR, storing one row per CDR3 protein. In the table there are 450,000 to 650,000 distinct CDR3 sequences, approximately 25% of which are singletons. The sequenced material came from PBMCs. These receptors were collected from a human donor in good health (CMV status not recorded). Some clones in this sample may be carry-over from other donors' samples.

This rearrangement joins TRBV6-2 or TRBV6-3 to TRBJ1-5; 7 bases are shared with TRBD1. V shed 2 bases and J 0 bases; nucleotides not matched to a gene: 10. The CDR3 totals 18 residues. Germline CDR1 and CDR2: MNHEY and SVGEGT. CDR3 DNA sequence: TGTGCCAGCAGTTACCCCACCGGCAGGGGGGATAGCAATCAGCCCCAGCATTTT. It is translated as CASSYPTGRGDSNQPQHF.

This clonotype was seen a few times. The rearrangement uses TRBV6-2 or TRBV6-3 and TRBJ2-7; a weak D match, TRBD2 (5 bases). Germline CDR1 and CDR2: MNHEY and SVGEGT. This CDR3 has 18 residues. V was shortened by 6 bases and J by 2 bases, with 26 bases between the two germline ends. CDR3 loop: CASSRKDPRWTLPYEQYV. CDR3 nucleotide sequence: TGTGCCAGCAGCAGAAAAGACCCTAGGTGGACTTTACCCTACGAGCAGTACGTC.

The genes are TRBV12-3 or TRBV12-4 and TRBJ2-3; the match to TRBD2 covers 9 bases. The CDR3 contains 17 residues. V shed 7 bases and J 0 bases; nucleotides not matched to a gene: 11. CDR3 nucleotide sequence: TGTGCCAGCACTAGACCGTCGACTAGCGGTAGCACAGATACGCAGTATTTT. Amino acid sequence: CASTRPSTSGSTDTQYF.

In regard to this clonotype: Without the conserved terminal phenylalanine or tryptophan, this CDR3 likely stems from a read error. The genes are TRBV29-1 and TRBJ1-2; tentatively, D is TRBD1 (6 bases). Germline CDR1 reads SQVTM; CDR2 reads ANQGSEA. This CDR3 region has 12 residues. Trimming left V 5 bases short and J 5 bases short, with 12 bases between. The DNA of the CDR3 is TGCAGCGTTTACTACAGGGTGTATGGCTACACCCTC. Protein sequence: CSVYYRVYGYTL.

V gene TRBV6-4 combines with J gene TRBJ2-3, with 11 nucleotides matching TRBD2. Germline V gene lookup returns CDR1 MRHNA and CDR2 SNTAGT. The CDR3 is 15 amino acids. V gave up 2 bases and J gave up 3 bases; unmatched junction bases: 1. This CDR3 reads CASSDIAGGTDTQYF. As DNA, the CDR3 is TGTGCCAGCAGTGACATAGCGGGAGGGACAGATACGCAGTATTTT.

This clonotype was seen only a few times. The chain employs TRBV12-3 or TRBV12-4 and TRBJ2-3; 10 bases map to TRBD2. The CDR3 covers 18 residues. Losses at the gene ends were 3 bases for V and 1 base for J; bases not matched to a gene: 10. The CDR3 DNA follows: TGTGCCAGCAGTTTCGGGAAGGGTCTAGCGGGAGGCACAGATACGCAGTATTTT. Its protein product is CASSFGKGLAGGTDTQYF.

This clonotype was found once. The chain links TRBV28 to TRBJ2-7; D might be TRBD2 (6 bases). This CDR3 spans 11 amino acids. Trimming stripped 8 bases from V and 3 bases from J, with 8 bases between. CDR1 is MDHEN and CDR2 is SYDVKM in the germline V gene. The CDR3 loop reads CASGGNYEQYV. CDR3 bases: TGTGCCAGCGGGGGGAACTACGAGCAGTACGTC.

This sequence joins TRBV6-6 and TRBJ2-5, with a tentative D call TRBD1 (6 bases). V was pared by 1 base and J by 5 bases, with 14 bases between. Germline-derived CDR1 and CDR2 are MNHNY and SVGAGI (reference sequence). The CDR3 spans 15 residues. CDR3 in DNA: TGTGCCAGCAGTTACTTGGGGGCGCGCACGGAGACCCAGTACTTC. Translated, it gives CASSYLGARTETQYF.

This clonotype was picked up a small number of times. V is TRBV30 and J is TRBJ2-1; 9 bases agree with TRBD2. The length of the CDR3 is 15 residues. V shed 2 bases, J shed 7 bases, and the junction held 9 bases outside the gene matches. The V gene's germline CDR1 is GTSNPN and CDR2 SVGIG (reference sequence). The CDR3 is CAWSPASGIMNEQFF. CDR3 DNA: TGTGCCTGGAGTCCCGCTAGCGGGATAATGAATGAGCAGTTCTTC.

The chain is built from TRBV4-1 and TRBJ2-7; tentative D call: TRBD2 (5 bases). CDR3 length: 15 residues. Germline lookup yields CDR1 MGHRA and CDR2 YSYEKL. The CDR3 region has the DNA TGCGCCAGCAGTCAAGAAGTAGGACTTGCCTACGAGCAGTACGTC. Residues: CASSQEVGLAYEQYV.